This T cell receptor (beta chain) derives from a study of Ad26.COV2.S vaccination and SARS-CoV-2 variants. The sample's treatment: around 19 received Ad26.COV2.S at low or high dose, single or two shots; about five received placebo; per-sample allocation not given. Sampling occurred on day 63 after the first vaccine or placebo injection. An Ad26 vector that expressed Wuhan-strain SARS-CoV-2 spike constituted the vaccine. Clones were sequenced by immunoSEQ multiplex PCR, and TCRdb holds only the in-frame ones, with some missing. The sample shows about 320,000 clones, under 90% of them seen only once. The sequence came from a person between 18 and 65 years old who received the Ad26.COV2.S COVID-19 vaccine or a placebo. The sequenced sample was peripheral blood, obtained in a trial of Ad26.COV2.S vaccine versus placebo.

This chain's CDR3 is CASSKGDHTEAFF. The DNA for the CDR3 is TGTGCCAGCAGCAAAGGGGACCACACTGAAGCTTTCTTT. This chain links TRBV21-1 with TRBJ1-1. TRBV21-1 corresponds to a pseudogene. The CDR3 consists of 13 residues.